What follows is one T cell receptor beta chain and its context. This specimen comes from a study of technical replicates of blood from a few donors. Profiled with immunoSEQ multiplex PCR; TCRdb holds only in-frame clones, not every one. This sample carries 80,000 to 95,000 clones, about 94% of them seen once, and the ten largest clones take 0.24%. Per germline, CDR1 LNHDA and CDR2 SQIVND (reference sequence). Germline trimming cut 7 bases from V and 5 bases from J; bases unmatched to any gene: 12. This CDR3 is 16 amino acids long. The chain employs TRBV19 and TRBJ2-5; 11 bases match TRBD2. The sequence came from a human donor in good health. Sequencing used T cells isolated from PBMCs. The CDR3 DNA sequence: TGTGCCAGTACTCCTAGCGGGGGGATGCCCCTGGAGACCCAGTACTTC. As protein: CASTPSGGMPLETQYF.